Reported below is one T cell receptor (beta chain). This sample is part of a study of response to subunit inactivated influenza vaccine. Trimming at V came to 0 bases and at J to 6 bases, leaving 8 bases not matched to a gene. CDR1 and CDR2 from the germline V gene are SQVTM and ANQGSEA. This CDR3 comprises 14 residues. TCRdb re-called the RT-PCR reads with MiXCR, one entry per CDR3 protein. Altogether approximately 500,000 distinct CDR3 sequences are present, 10% to 15% being singletons, with the ten largest covering roughly 13%. This receptor was identified in a man aged 45 to 65 who received an inactivated influenza vaccine. The rearrangement links TRBV29-1 to TRBJ2-7, with 7 bases that match TRBD2. The source material was PBMCs from blood, sampled more than 35 days after vaccination. The CDR3 loop is CSVEEGGGRLEQYF. CDR3 coding DNA: TGCAGCGTTGAAGAAGGCGGGGGTCGACTCGAGCAGTACTTC.